The rows below give T cell receptor beta chains drawn from one sample of a study of blood T cell repertoires in COVID-19. Repertoires were generated with immunoSEQ multiplex PCR, while TCRdb's copy carries only in-frame clones and drops some. The repertoire holds fewer than 250,000 clones, with 82% as singletons. Sequences were obtained from peripheral blood. The receptors derive from a woman aged 70-85 years with acute or convalescent COVID-19. Both conserved end residues are part of each CDR3. Fields, in order: D gene, clone size, V gene, J gene, CDR3 DNA, CDR3 protein. The D gene is left open where the match is weak. Clone size is not always given. Where it is, it says once, few, many or a class for expanded clones.

d_gene: NA; abundance: NA; v_gene: TRBV6-2/TRBV6-3; j_gene: TRBJ1-2; CDR3nt: TGTGCCAGCAGTTACGGCAGGGTACGCTATGGCTACACCTTC; CDR3aa: CASSYGRVRYGYTF
d_gene: NA; abundance: NA; v_gene: TRBV7-2; j_gene: TRBJ1-3; CDR3nt: TGTGCCAGCAGGCAGACAGGAACTGGAAACACCATATATTTT; CDR3aa: CASRQTGTGNTIYF
d_gene: NA; abundance: NA; v_gene: TRBV3-1/TRBV3-2; j_gene: TRBJ2-7; CDR3nt: TGTGCCAGCAGCCAAGAGTTGGGGGCTGTGATATTGGCCTCCTACGAGCAGTACTTC; CDR3aa: CASSQELGAVILASYEQYF
d_gene: NA; abundance: NA; v_gene: TRBV19; j_gene: TRBJ2-1; CDR3nt: TGTGCCAGTAGGTCGGTGGGGGGTGAGCAGTTCTTC; CDR3aa: CASRSVGGEQFF
d_gene: NA; abundance: NA; v_gene: TRBV4-2; j_gene: TRBJ2-7; CDR3nt: TGTGCCAGCAGCCAAGATCCTCTCGGGGGCTACGAGCAGTACTTC; CDR3aa: CASSQDPLGGYEQYF
d_gene: TRBD1; abundance: NA; v_gene: TRBV28; j_gene: TRBJ1-1; CDR3nt: TGTGCCAGCACCACAGGGGGTGGGGGCACTGAAGCTTTCTTT; CDR3aa: CASTTGGGGTEAFF
d_gene: NA; abundance: NA; v_gene: TRBV28; j_gene: TRBJ1-1; CDR3nt: TGTGCCAGCAGTCTGCAGATGAACACTGAAGCTTTCTTT; CDR3aa: CASSLQMNTEAFF
d_gene: TRBD2; abundance: NA; v_gene: TRBV7-8; j_gene: TRBJ2-5; CDR3nt: TGTGCCAGCAGCTTAGTAGCGGGAGAAGAGACCCAGTACTTC; CDR3aa: CASSLVAGEETQYF
d_gene: NA; abundance: NA; v_gene: TRBV6-5; j_gene: TRBJ2-3; CDR3nt: TGTGCCAGCCGGCAGGGGCTGGGGACAGATACGCAGTATTTT; CDR3aa: CASRQGLGTDTQYF
d_gene: NA; abundance: NA; v_gene: TRBV5-1; j_gene: TRBJ1-1; CDR3nt: TGCGCCAGCAGCTTGGGGAGGGGAGCTTTCTTT; CDR3aa: CASSLGRGAFF
d_gene: NA; abundance: NA; v_gene: TRBV30; j_gene: TRBJ1-2; CDR3nt: TGTGCCTGGACCATGAGGGATTACTATGGCTACACCTTC; CDR3aa: CAWTMRDYYGYTF
d_gene: TRBD2; abundance: NA; v_gene: TRBV7-8; j_gene: TRBJ2-3; CDR3nt: TGTGCCAGCAGCTTATTAGGAGCGGGGGGAGGTTCAGATACGCAGTATTTT; CDR3aa: CASSLLGAGGGSDTQYF
d_gene: NA; abundance: NA; v_gene: TRBV7-2; j_gene: TRBJ1-3; CDR3nt: TGTGCCAGCAGCTTACAGGGGATAGGTGGAAACACCATATATTTT; CDR3aa: CASSLQGIGGNTIYF
d_gene: NA; abundance: NA; v_gene: TRBV10-3; j_gene: TRBJ2-5; CDR3nt: TGTGCCATCAGTGACCCGACAGAAACACAAGAGACCCAGTACTTC; CDR3aa: CAISDPTETQETQYF
d_gene: NA; abundance: once; v_gene: TRBV4-1; j_gene: TRBJ2-1; CDR3nt: TGCGCCAGCAGCCAAGAAGCTTCCCACTCCTACAATGAGCAGTTCTTC; CDR3aa: CASSQEASHSYNEQFF
d_gene: TRBD1; abundance: NA; v_gene: TRBV6-5; j_gene: TRBJ1-2; CDR3nt: TGTGCCAGCAGCTCCGACAGGGGCCATGGCTACACCTTC; CDR3aa: CASSSDRGHGYTF